These T cell receptor beta chains were read from a single sample in a study of graft-versus-host responses after intestinal transplantation. Clones were sequenced by immunoSEQ multiplex PCR, and TCRdb holds only the in-frame ones, with some missing. This sample has roughly 3,900 clones; 20% to 25% occur once, and the top ten carry approximately 5%. The sequences come from alloreactive CD4+ T cells from a mixed lymphocyte reaction culture, collected before transplantation. These TCRs come from a human patient who was an organ donor for intestinal transplantation. The CDR3 runs from the conserved cysteine through the conserved F or W. The D gene is left open where the match is weak. For some rows the clone size is stated as once, few or many, or as a class when expanded; others skip it.

j_gene: TRBJ1-5; abundance: few; d_gene: -; v_gene: TRBV7-2; CDR3nt: TGTGCCAGCAGCTTAGAAAGGGCGGGTATTCAGCCCCAGCATTTT; CDR3aa: CASSLERAGIQPQHF
j_gene: TRBJ2-5; abundance: -; d_gene: -; v_gene: TRBV5-6; CDR3nt: TGTGCCAGCAGCTTACTTGGGGCAGGGGGGACTTCGACCCAGTACTTC; CDR3aa: CASSLLGAGGTSTQYF
j_gene: TRBJ2-3; abundance: medium-sized; d_gene: TRBD2; v_gene: TRBV5-8; CDR3nt: TGTGCCAGCAGACCGGGACTAGGGTTTGCGTTGCAGTATTTT; CDR3aa: CASRPGLGFALQYF
j_gene: TRBJ1-5; abundance: -; d_gene: -; v_gene: TRBV30; CDR3nt: TGTGCCTGGAGCCCTATTGGAGGGCAGCCCCAGCATTTT; CDR3aa: CAWSPIGGQPQHF
j_gene: TRBJ2-5; abundance: few; d_gene: TRBD1; v_gene: TRBV6-6; CDR3nt: TGTGCCAGCAGCGACCCGGGACAGGGGCAGATTGGGACCCAGTACTTC; CDR3aa: CASSDPGQGQIGTQYF
j_gene: TRBJ1-4; abundance: medium-sized; d_gene: -; v_gene: TRBV5-1; CDR3nt: TGCGCCAGCAGCGCCATCGGGTCGACTAATGAAAAACTGTTTTTT; CDR3aa: CASSAIGSTNEKLFF
j_gene: TRBJ1-2; abundance: medium-sized; d_gene: -; v_gene: TRBV5-4; CDR3nt: TGTGCCAGCAGCTTGGTGGAGAACTATGGCTACACCTTC; CDR3aa: CASSLVENYGYTF
j_gene: TRBJ2-3; abundance: -; d_gene: TRBD1; v_gene: TRBV28; CDR3nt: TGTGCCAGCACCCGTTCCGGGACAGGGTCCACAGATACGCAGTATTTT; CDR3aa: CASTRSGTGSTDTQYF
j_gene: TRBJ2-5; abundance: few; d_gene: TRBD1; v_gene: TRBV11-2; CDR3nt: TGTGCCAGCAGCCTTGGTTCCGCAGGGGGAGAGACCCAGTACTTC; CDR3aa: CASSLGSAGGETQYF
j_gene: TRBJ1-5; abundance: large; d_gene: TRBD1; v_gene: TRBV2; CDR3nt: TGTGCCAGCAGTGGACAGGGTGCCAATCAGCCCCAGCATTTT; CDR3aa: CASSGQGANQPQHF
j_gene: TRBJ1-5; abundance: -; d_gene: -; v_gene: TRBV7-9; CDR3nt: TGTGCCAGCAGCTTGGTTGCGGGTCAGCCCCAGCATTTT; CDR3aa: CASSLVAGQPQHF
j_gene: TRBJ2-1; abundance: -; d_gene: -; v_gene: TRBV19; CDR3nt: TGTGCCAGTAGTATAGCGGGGGGCGGTGAGCAGTTCTTC; CDR3aa: CASSIAGGGEQFF
j_gene: TRBJ2-2; abundance: medium-sized; d_gene: TRBD1; v_gene: TRBV7-2; CDR3nt: TGTGCCAGCAGCCAGCAGGGGGCCACCGGGGAGCTGTTTTTT; CDR3aa: CASSQQGATGELFF
j_gene: TRBJ1-5; abundance: -; d_gene: -; v_gene: TRBV7-9; CDR3nt: TGTGCCAGCAGCCACGAAGCGGGGGGTAATCAGCCCCAGCATTTT; CDR3aa: CASSHEAGGNQPQHF
j_gene: TRBJ2-5; abundance: few; d_gene: -; v_gene: TRBV6-5; CDR3nt: TGTGCCAGCAGTTACACAGGGCTGGAGACCCAGTACTTC; CDR3aa: CASSYTGLETQYF
j_gene: TRBJ2-1; abundance: many; d_gene: -; v_gene: TRBV7-2; CDR3nt: TGTGCCAGCAGCTTATTGCCCGGGGGCTCCTACAATGAGCAGTTCTTC; CDR3aa: CASSLLPGGSYNEQFF
j_gene: TRBJ1-2; abundance: -; d_gene: TRBD1; v_gene: TRBV7-3; CDR3nt: TGTGCCAGCAGCTTAACGGGACAGGGCTTTTATGGCTACACCTTC; CDR3aa: CASSLTGQGFYGYTF
j_gene: TRBJ1-5; abundance: -; d_gene: -; v_gene: TRBV28; CDR3nt: TGTGCCAGCAGTTTATTGGGACATAGCAATCAGCCCCAGCATTTT; CDR3aa: CASSLLGHSNQPQHF
j_gene: TRBJ1-2; abundance: few; d_gene: -; v_gene: TRBV2; CDR3nt: TGTGCCACTACCCCGGGGTTGTGGGGCTACACCTTC; CDR3aa: CATTPGLWGYTF
j_gene: TRBJ2-3; abundance: medium-sized; d_gene: TRBD2; v_gene: TRBV4-1; CDR3nt: TGCGCCAGCAGCCAGCCAACTAGCGGGGGGGCCGATACGCAGTATTTT; CDR3aa: CASSQPTSGGADTQYF
j_gene: TRBJ2-5; abundance: -; d_gene: TRBD1; v_gene: TRBV11-2; CDR3nt: TGTGCCAGCAGCTTGGGGGACAGGGGACAAGAGACCCAGTACTTC; CDR3aa: CASSLGDRGQETQYF
j_gene: TRBJ2-5; abundance: few; d_gene: TRBD2; v_gene: TRBV5-1; CDR3nt: TGCGCCAGCAGCTCCCTAGCGGGGAGACAAGAGACCCAGTACTTC; CDR3aa: CASSSLAGRQETQYF
j_gene: TRBJ2-3; abundance: few; d_gene: -; v_gene: TRBV7-8; CDR3nt: TGTGCCGGAGGGGGGGCGGGCACAGATACGCAGTATTTT; CDR3aa: CAGGGAGTDTQYF
j_gene: TRBJ2-2; abundance: -; d_gene: -; v_gene: TRBV5-1; CDR3nt: TGCGCCAGCAGCTCTATATACACCGGGGAGCTGTTTTTT; CDR3aa: CASSSIYTGELFF
j_gene: TRBJ2-5; abundance: medium-sized; d_gene: -; v_gene: TRBV14; CDR3nt: TGTGCCAGCAGCCCTTGGGCCCCGAAGGAGACCCAGTACTTC; CDR3aa: CASSPWAPKETQYF
j_gene: TRBJ2-6; abundance: few; d_gene: -; v_gene: TRBV19; CDR3nt: TGTGCCAGTAGTGATTTTTCGACAAATCACAAAAGTCGGGCCAACGTCCTGACTTTC; CDR3aa: CASSDFSTNHKSRANVLTF